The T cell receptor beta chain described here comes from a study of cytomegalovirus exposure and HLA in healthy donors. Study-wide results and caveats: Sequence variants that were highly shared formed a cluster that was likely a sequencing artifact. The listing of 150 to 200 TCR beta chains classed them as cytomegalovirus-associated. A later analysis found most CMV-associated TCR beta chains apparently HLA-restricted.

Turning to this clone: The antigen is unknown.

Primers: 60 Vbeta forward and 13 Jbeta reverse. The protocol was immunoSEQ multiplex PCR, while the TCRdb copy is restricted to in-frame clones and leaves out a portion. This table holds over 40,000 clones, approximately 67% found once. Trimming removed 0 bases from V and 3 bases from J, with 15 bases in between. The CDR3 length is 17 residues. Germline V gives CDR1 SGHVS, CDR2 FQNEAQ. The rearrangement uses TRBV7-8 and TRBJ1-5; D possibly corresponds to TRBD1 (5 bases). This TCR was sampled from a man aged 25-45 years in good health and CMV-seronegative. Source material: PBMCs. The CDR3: CASSLASGRVSNQPQHF. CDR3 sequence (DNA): TGTGCCAGCAGCTTAGCTTCTGGCAGGGTGTCCAATCAGCCCCAGCATTTT.